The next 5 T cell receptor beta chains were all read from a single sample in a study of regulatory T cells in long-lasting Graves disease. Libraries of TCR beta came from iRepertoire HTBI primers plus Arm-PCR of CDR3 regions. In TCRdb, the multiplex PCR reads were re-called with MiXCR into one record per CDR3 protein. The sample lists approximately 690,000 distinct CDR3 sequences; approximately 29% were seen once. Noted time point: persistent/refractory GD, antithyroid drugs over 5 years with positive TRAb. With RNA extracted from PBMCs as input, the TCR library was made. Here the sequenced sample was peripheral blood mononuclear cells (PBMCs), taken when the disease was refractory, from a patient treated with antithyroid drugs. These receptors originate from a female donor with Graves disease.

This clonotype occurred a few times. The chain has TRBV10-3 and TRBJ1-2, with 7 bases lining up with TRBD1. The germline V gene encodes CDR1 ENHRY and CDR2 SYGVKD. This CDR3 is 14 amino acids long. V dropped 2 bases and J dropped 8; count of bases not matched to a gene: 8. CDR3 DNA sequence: TGTGCCATCAGTGAGGACAGGGATGCTCTCGGCTACACCTTC. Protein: CAISEDRDALGYTF.

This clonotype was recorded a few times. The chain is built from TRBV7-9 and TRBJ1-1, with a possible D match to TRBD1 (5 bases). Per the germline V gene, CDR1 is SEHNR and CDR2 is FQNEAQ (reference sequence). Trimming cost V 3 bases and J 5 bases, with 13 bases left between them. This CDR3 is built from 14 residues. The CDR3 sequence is CASSFGGMSTEAFF. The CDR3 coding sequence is TGTGCCAGCAGCTTTGGGGGTATGTCGACTGAAGCTTTCTTT.

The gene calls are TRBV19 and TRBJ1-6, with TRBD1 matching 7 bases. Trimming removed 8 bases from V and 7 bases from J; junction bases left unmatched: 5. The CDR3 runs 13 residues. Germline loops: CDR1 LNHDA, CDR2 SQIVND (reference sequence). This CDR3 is CASGKGANSPLHF. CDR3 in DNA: TGTGCCAGTGGTAAGGGGGCAAATTCACCCCTCCACTTT.

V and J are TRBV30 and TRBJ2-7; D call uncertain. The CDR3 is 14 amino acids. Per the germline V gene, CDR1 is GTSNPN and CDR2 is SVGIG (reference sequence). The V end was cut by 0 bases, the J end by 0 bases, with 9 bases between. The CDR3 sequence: CAWSVGLSSYEQYF. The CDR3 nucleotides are TGTGCCTGGAGTGTCGGGCTGAGCTCCTACGAGCAGTACTTC. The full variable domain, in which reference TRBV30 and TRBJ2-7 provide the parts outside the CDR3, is SQTIHQWPATLVQPVGSPLSLECTVEGTSNPNLYWYRQAAGRGLQLLFYSVGIGQISSEVPQNLSASRPQDRQFILSSKKLLLSDSGFYLCAWSVGLSSYEQYFGPGTRLTVT.

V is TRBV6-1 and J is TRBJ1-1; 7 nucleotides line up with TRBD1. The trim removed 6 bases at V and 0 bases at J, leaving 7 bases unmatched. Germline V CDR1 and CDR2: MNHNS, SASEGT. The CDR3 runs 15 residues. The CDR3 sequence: CASREFDRVNTEAFF. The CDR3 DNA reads TGTGCCAGCAGAGAATTCGACAGGGTGAACACTGAAGCTTTCTTT.